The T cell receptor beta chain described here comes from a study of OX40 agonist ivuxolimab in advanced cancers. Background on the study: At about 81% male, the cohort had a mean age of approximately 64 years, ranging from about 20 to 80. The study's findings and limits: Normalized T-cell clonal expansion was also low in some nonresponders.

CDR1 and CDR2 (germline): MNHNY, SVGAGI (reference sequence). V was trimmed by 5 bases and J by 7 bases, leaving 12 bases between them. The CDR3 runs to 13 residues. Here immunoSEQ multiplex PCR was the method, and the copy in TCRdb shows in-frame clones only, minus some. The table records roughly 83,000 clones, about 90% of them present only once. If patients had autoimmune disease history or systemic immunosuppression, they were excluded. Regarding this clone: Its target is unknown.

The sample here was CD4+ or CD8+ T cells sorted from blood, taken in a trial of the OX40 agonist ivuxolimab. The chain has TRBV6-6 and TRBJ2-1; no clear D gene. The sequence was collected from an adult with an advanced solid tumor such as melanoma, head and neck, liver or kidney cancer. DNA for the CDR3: TGTGCCAGCAGTCCGGGCCTACTGAATGAGCAGTTCTTC. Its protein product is CASSPGLLNEQFF.